This T cell receptor beta chain was captured in a study of long-term antiretroviral therapy in people with HIV. Concerning this clone: The antigen is undetermined.

The CDR3 has 15 residues. The V end lost 4 bases, the J end lost 0 bases, and 13 bases lay between the germline ends. Germline lookup yields CDR1 SGHRS and CDR2 YFSETQ. Without exception, participants with HIV were treated in the United States. Study results and limitations: Investigators report no available data on ART adherence, viral resistance or therapy changes. Across all time points, the repertoire was dominated by clones that expanded before ART.

An immunoSEQ assay, version v3.0, was performed at survey level. The assay was immunoSEQ multiplex PCR, and TCRdb's table has in-frame clones only and misses some. The data show 20,000 to 25,000 clones, more than 65% seen once. This receptor was taken from a man aged 50 to 59 with HIV. The chain carries TRBV5-1 and TRBJ1-2; no clear D gene. The sample consisted of unsorted PBMCs, taken 0.3 years after starting antiretroviral therapy. CDR3 coding DNA: TGCGCCAGCAGCCCCCTCGATCGTGCTAACTATGGCTACACCTTC. Amino acid sequence: CASSPLDRANYGYTF.